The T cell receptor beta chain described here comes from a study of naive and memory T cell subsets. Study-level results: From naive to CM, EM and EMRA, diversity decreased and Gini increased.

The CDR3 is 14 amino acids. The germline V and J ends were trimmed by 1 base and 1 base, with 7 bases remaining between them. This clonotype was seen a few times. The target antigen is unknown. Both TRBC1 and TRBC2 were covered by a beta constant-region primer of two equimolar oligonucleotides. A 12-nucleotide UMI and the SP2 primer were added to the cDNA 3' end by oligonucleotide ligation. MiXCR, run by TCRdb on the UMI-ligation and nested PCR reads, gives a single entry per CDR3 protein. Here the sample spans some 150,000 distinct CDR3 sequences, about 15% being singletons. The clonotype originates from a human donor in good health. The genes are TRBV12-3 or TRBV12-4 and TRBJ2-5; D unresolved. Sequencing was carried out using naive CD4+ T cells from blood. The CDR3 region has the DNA TGTGCCAGCAGTTTAGGAGCGACCCAAGAGACCCAGTACTTC. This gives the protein CASSLGATQETQYF.